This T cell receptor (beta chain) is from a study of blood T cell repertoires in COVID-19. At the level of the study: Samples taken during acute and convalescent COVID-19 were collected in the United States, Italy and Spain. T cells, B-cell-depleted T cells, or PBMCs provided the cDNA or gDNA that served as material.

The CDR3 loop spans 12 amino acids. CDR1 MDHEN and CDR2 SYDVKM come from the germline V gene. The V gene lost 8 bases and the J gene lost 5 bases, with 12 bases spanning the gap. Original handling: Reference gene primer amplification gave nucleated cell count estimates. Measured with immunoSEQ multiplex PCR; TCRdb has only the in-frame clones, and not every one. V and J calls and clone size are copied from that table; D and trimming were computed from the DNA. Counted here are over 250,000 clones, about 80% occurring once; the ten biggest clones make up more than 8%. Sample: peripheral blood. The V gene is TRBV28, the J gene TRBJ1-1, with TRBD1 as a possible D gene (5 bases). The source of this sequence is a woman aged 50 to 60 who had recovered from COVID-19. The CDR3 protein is CASGRDWTEAFF. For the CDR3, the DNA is TGTGCCAGCGGGAGGGACTGGACTGAAGCTTTCTTT. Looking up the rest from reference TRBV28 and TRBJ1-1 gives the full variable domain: DVKVTQSSRYLVKRTGEKVFLECVQDMDHENMFWYRQDPGLGLRLIYFSYDVKMKEKGDIPEGYSVSREKKERFSLILESASTNQTSMYLCASGRDWTEAFFGQGTRLTVV.